This T cell receptor beta chain is from a study of blood T cell repertoires in COVID-19. As for the study in general: Samples came from the United States, Italy and Spain, spanning acute and convalescent COVID-19.

Seattle cases were enrolled at active infection and followed longitudinally. The germline gives CDR1 SGDLS, CDR2 YYNGEE. The CDR3 has 16 amino acids. With V trimmed by 5 bases and J by 0 bases, 6 bases remained unmatched. Study processing details: Nucleated cell counts were estimated from reference gene primer amplification. Some clones are missing from TCRdb's copy, which holds only in-frame ones; the method was immunoSEQ multiplex PCR. V and J calls and clone size are as listed in that table; D and trimming were resolved from the DNA. The sample comprises some 240,000 clones, roughly 92% of which are singletons, and around 0.84% rests with the top ten.

Material for sequencing was peripheral blood. This sequence joins TRBV9 and TRBJ2-1; 9 nucleotides align to TRBD2. This receptor was obtained from a man between 60 and 70 years old with COVID-19, enrolled during active disease. The chain's CDR3 is CASSSSGRYSYNEQFF. In DNA, the CDR3 is TGTGCCAGCAGTTCCAGCGGGAGGTACTCCTACAATGAGCAGTTCTTC.